The TCR beta chain under discussion was sequenced for a study of T cells in Graves' hyperthyroidism and ophthalmopathy (dated by TCRdb to between 2019 and 2020). Concerning the study at large: Peripheral blood was collected at initial diagnosis, before any treatment. TCR V-J signatures able to tell the groups apart were searched for in a discovery cohort of 90 to 100 patients, of whom roughly 42 had Graves' ophthalmopathy and roughly 57 had stable Graves' hyperthyroidism. Prospective prediction of ophthalmopathy was tested in an independent validation cohort consisting of some 18 hyperthyroidism patients and some 16 patients who later progressed to ophthalmopathy. The approximately 100 discovery patients were divided at random into training and test sets in a 7:3 ratio. Thyroid tissue and blood T-cell repertoires from six Graves' hyperthyroidism patients were also compared in the study. After sampling, hyperthyroidism patients received methimazole starting at 30 mg daily, and ophthalmopathy patients received high-dose intravenous methylprednisolone. According to the paper, TCR Vbeta CDR3 sequencing was carried out on 135 peripheral blood samples, which came from 40 to 45 ophthalmopathy, around 75 hyperthyroidism and roughly 17 progressor patients.

Ophthalmopathy patients had moderately to severely active disease, with a Clinical Activity Score of 3 or more, a NOSPECS grade of 4 or more, and a disease duration of less than 3 months. Exclusion was applied to patients with uncontrolled infections, other autoimmune diseases, pregnancy or lactation. Diagnoses relied on clinical symptoms, serum thyroxine and TRAb, thyroid ultrasound and orbital computed tomography. Ficoll-Paque density gradient centrifugation was used to isolate PBMCs from 8 to 10 ml of fresh peripheral blood. Trizol reagent was used to extract total RNA, and RNA quality was then checked on an Agilent 2100 Bioanalyzer. The germline V end is reduced by 6 bases and the J end by 4 bases; junction bases left unmatched: 3. Reading the germline V gene gives CDR1 MNHNS and CDR2 SASEGT. The CDR3, from cysteine to phenylalanine, totals 14 residues. Only CDR3 DNA is held: 42 bases, read in frame from base 1.

This clonotype occurred many times. Its antigen specificity is not known. No quality values exist for individual bases; no much larger clone is one base distant. The research as a whole found: In validation, the model predicted progression to ophthalmopathy with 55% to 71% sensitivity and less than 75% specificity, a median of roughly seven months before onset. Ophthalmopathy was separated from stable hyperthyroidism by a 13 V-J signature model, with about 86% sensitivity and just over 81% specificity obtained in cross-validation and 80%/75% obtained in testing. Most expanded thyroid clonotypes (frequency above 0.001) were also detected in blood, suggesting blood repertoires may reflect thyroid immune responses. No statistical method was used to fix the sample size in advance, and group allocation was not hidden from the investigators.

The TCR beta CDR3 regions were amplified from RNA transcripts. For the first round of RT-PCR on the TCR CDR3, the HTBI primer set was used together with the Qiagen OneStep RT-PCR kit. Libraries were constructed in a second round of multiplex PCR, after which size selection and purification were carried out. Libraries were sequenced paired-end with 100 bp reads on an Illumina HiSeq2000. The original methods were these. SOAPnuke was used to process the raw data, removing reads that contained adapters or uncalled bases, had a mean Phred below 15, or lacked an exact match to the constant primer or identifier. High-quality paired reads were merged with COPE v1.2.5, and unique nucleotide sequences were defined as clonotypes. MiTCR v1.1 was used to align the clonotypes against IMGT TRBV, TRBD and TRBJ reference segments. Analysis was restricted to V-J combinations with a frequency above 0.0001, which covered over 98% of repertoires. A TCS score was defined as the ratio of F50 (clonal expansion) to E x V (chaos), with BLOSUM62-based TCRdist applied between CDR3 peptides within each V-J. Welch's t-statistics and random forest reduced roughly 500 V-J features to roughly 13, which were used in a naive Bayes classifier (R e1071). TCRdb passed the public sequencing reads through fastp at Q25 and MiXCR, retaining productive beta sequences. Every distinct CDR3 protein forms one entry, paired with its most common genes and DNA. V and J calls and clone size were set by TCRdb, not the authors. The sample data list under 350,000 distinct CDR3 sequences, and 15% to 20% of these were observed just once. Of the sample, around 58% is held by the ten largest clones.

This clonotype was sampled from a woman in her sixties with Graves' ophthalmopathy. Here the chain combines TRBV6-1 and TRBJ2-3, with 11 middle bases fitting TRBD2. Sequencing used blood. This receptor carries the CDR3 CASSLAGGPDTQYF. The nucleotide sequence is TGTGCCAGCAGCCTAGCGGGAGGACCAGATACGCAGTATTTT.